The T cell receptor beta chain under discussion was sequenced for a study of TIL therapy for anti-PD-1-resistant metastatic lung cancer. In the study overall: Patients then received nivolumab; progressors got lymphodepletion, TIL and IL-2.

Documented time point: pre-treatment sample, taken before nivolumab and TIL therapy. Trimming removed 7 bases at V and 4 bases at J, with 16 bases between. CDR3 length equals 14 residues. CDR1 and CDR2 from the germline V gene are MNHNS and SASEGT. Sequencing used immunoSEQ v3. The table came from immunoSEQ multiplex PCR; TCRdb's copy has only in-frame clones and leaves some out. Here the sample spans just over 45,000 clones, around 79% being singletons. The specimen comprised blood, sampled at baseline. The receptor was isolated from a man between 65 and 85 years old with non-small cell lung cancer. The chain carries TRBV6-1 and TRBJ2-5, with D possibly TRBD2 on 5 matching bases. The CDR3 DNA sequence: TGTGCCAGCATCCCCCTAGGAGGCTCAGAGACCCAGTACTTC. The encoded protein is CASIPLGGSETQYF.